The 12 T cell receptor beta chains in this list originate from one sample, sequenced in a study of blood T cell repertoires in COVID-19. Here immunoSEQ multiplex PCR was the method, and the copy in TCRdb shows in-frame clones only, minus some. The profile shows about 71,000 clones, around 83% of them singletons. Sequencing used peripheral blood. These TCRs come from an older man with acute or convalescent COVID-19.

The chain's CDR3 is CASSPTRAGEQFF. The CDR3 DNA reads TGTGCCAGCAGCCCCACTAGGGCAGGTGAGCAGTTCTTC. The chain couples TRBV7-7 to TRBJ2-1, with D possibly TRBD2 on 5 matching bases. The CDR3 is 13 amino acids. Germline CDR1 is SSHAT and CDR2 is FNYEAQ (reference sequence). V was trimmed by 5 bases and J by 9 bases, leaving 14 bases between them.

This rearrangement joins TRBV15 to TRBJ1-2; a possible D gene is TRBD1 (5 bases). The CDR3 consists of 15 residues. Trimming cost V 0 bases and J 2 bases, with 10 bases left between them. The V gene's germline CDR1 is LNHNV and CDR2 YYDKDF (reference sequence). In DNA form, the CDR3 reads TGTGCCACCAGCAGAGATGGGGCAGGGAACTATGGCTACACCTTC. Its translation is CATSRDGAGNYGYTF.

The V gene is TRBV5-1, the J gene TRBJ2-2; 9 bases are shared with TRBD1. The germline gives CDR1 SGHRS, CDR2 YFSETQ. The CDR3 contains 14 residues. The trim removed 5 bases at V and 4 bases at J, leaving 3 bases unmatched. CDR3 DNA sequence: TGCGCCAGCAGACAGGGGGCTCGCACCGGGGAGCTGTTTTTT. This translates into CASRQGARTGELFF.

The chain couples TRBV4-3 to TRBJ2-7; D is possibly TRBD1 (6 bases). The CDR3 consists of 13 residues. V lost 2 bases, J lost 6 bases, and 11 bases lay in between. Germline V lookup: CDR1 LGHNA, CDR2 YSLEER. DNA of the CDR3: TGCGCCAGCAGCCAATCGCCAGGGGTCGAGCAGTACTTC. Amino acid sequence: CASSQSPGVEQYF.

This clone appeared a few times. This rearrangement joins TRBV2 to TRBJ1-1; 8 bases are shared with TRBD1. CDR3 length: 14 residues. With V trimmed by 3 bases and J by 8 bases, 8 bases remained unmatched. Germline V lookup: CDR1 SNHLY, CDR2 FYNNEI. The CDR3, as DNA: TGTGCCAGCAGTGACCCCGACAGGGGCAGAGAAGCTTTCTTT. It encodes CASSDPDRGREAFF.

The chain has TRBV2 and TRBJ1-2, with 7 bases aligning to TRBD1. There are 16 residues in the CDR3. The V and J ends lost 3 bases and 7 bases, in that order; junction bases with no gene match: 14. CDR1 SNHLY and CDR2 FYNNEI come from the germline V gene. This chain's CDR3 is CASSEIAVQGVGGYTF. In DNA form, the CDR3 reads TGTGCCAGCAGTGAGATTGCGGTCCAGGGGGTCGGTGGCTACACCTTC.

This clone was counted between two and nine times. This chain links TRBV20-1 with TRBJ1-5; possibly TRBD1 for D (6 bases). With 3 bases removed from V and 5 bases from J, the gap between germline ends came to 26 bases. This CDR3 contains 18 residues. CDR1 and CDR2 from the germline V gene are DFQATT and SNEGSKA (reference sequence). As DNA, the CDR3 is TGCAGTGCTAGTTTAGGAGTTTACGGGGGAGGGGGTGATCAGCCCCAGCATTTT. As protein: CSASLGVYGGGGDQPQHF.

About this clone itself: One end of the junction is discordant with germline, which a read error may explain. CDR3 loop: CASSPGLDTATQYF. CDR3 DNA: TGTGCCAGCAGCCCGGGACTAGACACAGCTACGCAGTATTTT. The chain is built from TRBV27 and TRBJ2-3, with TRBD2 identical over 8 bases. In germline, CDR1 is MNHEY, CDR2 SMNVEV (reference sequence). The CDR3 length is 14 residues.

CDR3 sequence (DNA): TGTGCCAGCAGCCGGGACAGAAGGTCCTACGAGCAGTACTTC. This sequence encodes CASSRDRRSYEQYF. The rearrangement uses TRBV5-6 and TRBJ2-7, with 7 bases identical to TRBD1. CDR1 SGHDT and CDR2 YYEEEE come from the germline V gene. This CDR3 has 14 amino acids. V gave up 4 bases and J gave up 1 base; unmatched junction bases: 5.

This clone turned up a few times. CDR3 sequence: CASSSFGASDTQYF. The CDR3 nucleotides read TGTGCCAGTAGTAGCTTTGGGGCCTCAGATACGCAGTATTTT. This chain joins TRBV19 and TRBJ2-3, with D perhaps matching TRBD1 (5 bases). The ends were cut back, 4 bases at V and 4 bases at J, with 12 bases in the middle. From germline, CDR1 is LNHDA and CDR2 SQIVND (reference sequence). The length of the CDR3 is 14 residues.

The CDR3 sequence is CASSVDQALGTEAFF. The CDR3, as DNA: TGTGCCAGCAGCGTAGATCAGGCTTTGGGCACTGAAGCTTTCTTT. V and J are TRBV9 and TRBJ1-1; D gene unclear. The CDR3 runs 15 residues. V was clipped by 0 bases and J by 4 bases, with 13 bases between them. CDR1 SGDLS and CDR2 YYNGEE come from the germline V gene.

The V call is TRBV28, the J call TRBJ1-1; D is ambiguous. The CDR3 covers 16 residues. V was pared by 11 bases and J by 1 base, with 23 bases between. The germline CDR1 and CDR2 sequences are MDHEN and SYDVKM. Here the CDR3 DNA reads TGTGCCTGCCAGAGGGTCGCAGGCAGGAGGAACACTGAAGCTTTCTTT. This translates into CACQRVAGRRNTEAFF. Filled out from reference TRBV28 and TRBJ1-1, the complete variable domain reads DVKVTQSSRYLVKRTGEKVFLECVQDMDHENMFWYRQDPGLGLRLIYFSYDVKMKEKGDIPEGYSVSREKKERFSLILESASTNQTSMYLCACQRVAGRRNTEAFFGQGTRLTVV.